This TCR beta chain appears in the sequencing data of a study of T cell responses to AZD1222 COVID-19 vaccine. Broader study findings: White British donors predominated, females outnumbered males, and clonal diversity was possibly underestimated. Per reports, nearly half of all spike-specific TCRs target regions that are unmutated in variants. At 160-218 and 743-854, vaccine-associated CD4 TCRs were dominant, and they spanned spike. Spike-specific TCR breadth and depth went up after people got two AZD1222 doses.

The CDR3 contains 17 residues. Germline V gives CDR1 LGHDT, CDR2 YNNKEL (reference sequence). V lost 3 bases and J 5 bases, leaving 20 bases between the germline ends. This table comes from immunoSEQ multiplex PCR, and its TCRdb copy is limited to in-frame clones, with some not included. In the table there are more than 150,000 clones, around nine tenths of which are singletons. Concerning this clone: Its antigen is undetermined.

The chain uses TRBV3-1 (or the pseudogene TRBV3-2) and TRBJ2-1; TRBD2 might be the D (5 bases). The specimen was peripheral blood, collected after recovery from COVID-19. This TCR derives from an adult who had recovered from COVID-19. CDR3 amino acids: CASSQVPGNGLDNEQFF. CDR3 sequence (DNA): TGTGCCAGCAGCCAGGTCCCCGGGAACGGCTTAGACAATGAGCAGTTCTTC.